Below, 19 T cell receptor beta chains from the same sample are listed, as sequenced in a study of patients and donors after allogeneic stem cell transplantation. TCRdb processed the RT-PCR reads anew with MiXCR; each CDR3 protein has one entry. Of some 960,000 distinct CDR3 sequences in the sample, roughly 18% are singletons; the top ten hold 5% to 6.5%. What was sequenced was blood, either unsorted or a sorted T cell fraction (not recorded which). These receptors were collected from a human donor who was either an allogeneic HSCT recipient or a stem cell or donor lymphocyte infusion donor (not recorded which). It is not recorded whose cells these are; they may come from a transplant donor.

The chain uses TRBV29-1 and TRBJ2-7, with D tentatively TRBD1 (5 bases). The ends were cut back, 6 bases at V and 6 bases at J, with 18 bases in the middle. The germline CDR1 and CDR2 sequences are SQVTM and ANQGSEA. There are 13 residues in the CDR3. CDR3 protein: CSVGHLSGFEQYF. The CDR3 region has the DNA TGCAGCGTCGGTCATTTATCAGGGTTCGAGCAGTACTTC.

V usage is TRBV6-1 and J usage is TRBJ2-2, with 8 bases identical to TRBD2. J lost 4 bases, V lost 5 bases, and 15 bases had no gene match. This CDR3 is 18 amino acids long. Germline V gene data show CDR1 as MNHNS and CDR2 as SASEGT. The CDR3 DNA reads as TGTGCCAGCAGTATACCCCATCACTTGGCGGGGGGCACCGGGGAGCTGTTTTTT. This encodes CASSIPHHLAGGTGELFF.

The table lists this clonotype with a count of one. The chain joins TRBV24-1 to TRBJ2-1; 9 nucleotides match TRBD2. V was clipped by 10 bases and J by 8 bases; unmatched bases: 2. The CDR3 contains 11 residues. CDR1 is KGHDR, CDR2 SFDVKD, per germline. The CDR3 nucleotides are TGTGCCACTAGCGGGGGCGATGAGCAGTTCTTC. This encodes CATSGGDEQFF.

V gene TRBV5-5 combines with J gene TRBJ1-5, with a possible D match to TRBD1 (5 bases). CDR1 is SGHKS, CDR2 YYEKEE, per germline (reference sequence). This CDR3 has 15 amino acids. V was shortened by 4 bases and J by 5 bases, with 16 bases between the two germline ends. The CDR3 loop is CASSARSQGDQPQHF. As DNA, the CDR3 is TGTGCCAGCAGCGCCAGGTCGCAGGGCGATCAGCCCCAGCATTTT.

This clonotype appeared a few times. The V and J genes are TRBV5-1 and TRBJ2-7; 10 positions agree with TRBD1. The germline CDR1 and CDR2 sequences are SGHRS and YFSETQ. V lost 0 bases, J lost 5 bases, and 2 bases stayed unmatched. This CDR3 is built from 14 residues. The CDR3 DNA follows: TGCGCCAGCAGCTTGGGGACAGGGGGGAACGAGCAGTACTTC. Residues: CASSLGTGGNEQYF. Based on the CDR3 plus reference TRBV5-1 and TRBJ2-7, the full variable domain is KAGVTQTPRYLIKTRGQQVTLSCSPISGHRSVSWYQQTPGQGLQFLFEYFSETQRNKGNFPGRFSGRQFSNSRSEMNVSTLELGDSALYLCASSLGTGGNEQYFGPGTRLTVT.

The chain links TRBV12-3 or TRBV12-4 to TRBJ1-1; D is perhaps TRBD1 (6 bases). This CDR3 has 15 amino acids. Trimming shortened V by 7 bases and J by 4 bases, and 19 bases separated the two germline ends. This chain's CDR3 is CASTLRGAGGTEAFF. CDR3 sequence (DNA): TGTGCCAGCACCTTAAGGGGGGCCGGCGGCACTGAAGCTTTCTTT.

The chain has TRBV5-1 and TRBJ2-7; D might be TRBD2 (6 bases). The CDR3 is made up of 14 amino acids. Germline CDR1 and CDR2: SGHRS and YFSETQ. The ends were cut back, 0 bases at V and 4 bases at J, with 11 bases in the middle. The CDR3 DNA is TGCGCCAGCAGCTTGGGGCTAGCGAGATACGAGCAGTACTTC. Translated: CASSLGLARYEQYF.

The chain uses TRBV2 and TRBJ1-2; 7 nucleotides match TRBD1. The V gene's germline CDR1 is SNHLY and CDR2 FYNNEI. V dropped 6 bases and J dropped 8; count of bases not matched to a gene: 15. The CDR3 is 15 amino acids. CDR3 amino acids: CASRESQGRMDGYTF. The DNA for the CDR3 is TGTGCCAGCAGGGAATCACAGGGGAGGATGGACGGCTACACCTTC.

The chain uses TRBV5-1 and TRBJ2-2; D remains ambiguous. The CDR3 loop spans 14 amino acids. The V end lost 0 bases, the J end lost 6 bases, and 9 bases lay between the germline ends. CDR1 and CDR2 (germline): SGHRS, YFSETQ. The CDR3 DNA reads TGCGCCAGCAGCTTGGTTACGGACGCCGGGGAGCTGTTTTTT. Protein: CASSLVTDAGELFF. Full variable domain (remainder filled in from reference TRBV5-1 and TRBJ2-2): KAGVTQTPRYLIKTRGQQVTLSCSPISGHRSVSWYQQTPGQGLQFLFEYFSETQRNKGNFPGRFSGRQFSNSRSEMNVSTLELGDSALYLCASSLVTDAGELFFGEGSRLTVL.

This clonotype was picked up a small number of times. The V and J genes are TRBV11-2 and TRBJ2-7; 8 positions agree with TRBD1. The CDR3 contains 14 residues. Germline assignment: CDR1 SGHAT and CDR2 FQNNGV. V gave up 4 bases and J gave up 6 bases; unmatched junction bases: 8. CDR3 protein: CASSSYRGVREQYF. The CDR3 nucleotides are TGTGCCAGCAGCTCGTACAGGGGGGTGCGCGAGCAGTACTTC.

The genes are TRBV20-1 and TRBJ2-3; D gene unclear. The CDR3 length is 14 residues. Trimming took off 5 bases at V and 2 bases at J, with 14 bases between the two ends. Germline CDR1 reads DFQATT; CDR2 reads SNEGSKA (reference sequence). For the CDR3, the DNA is TGCAGTGCTCCTCCTCTAACAAACACAGATACGCAGTATTTT. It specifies CSAPPLTNTDTQYF.

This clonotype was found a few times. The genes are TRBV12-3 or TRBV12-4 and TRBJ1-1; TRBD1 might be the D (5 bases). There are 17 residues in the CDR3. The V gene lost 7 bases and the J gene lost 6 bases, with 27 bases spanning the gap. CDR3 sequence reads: CASNSVGGFVLGAEAFF. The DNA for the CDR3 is TGTGCCAGCAACTCCGTCGGGGGATTTGTCTTGGGTGCTGAAGCTTTCTTT.

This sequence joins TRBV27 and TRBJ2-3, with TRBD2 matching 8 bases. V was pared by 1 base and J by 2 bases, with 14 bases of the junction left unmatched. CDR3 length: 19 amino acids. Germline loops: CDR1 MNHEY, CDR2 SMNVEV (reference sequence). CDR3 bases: TGTGCCAGCAGTTTATATAGCCGGGGAGCGGGAGCGGTCACAGATACGCAGTATTTT. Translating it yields CASSLYSRGAGAVTDTQYF.

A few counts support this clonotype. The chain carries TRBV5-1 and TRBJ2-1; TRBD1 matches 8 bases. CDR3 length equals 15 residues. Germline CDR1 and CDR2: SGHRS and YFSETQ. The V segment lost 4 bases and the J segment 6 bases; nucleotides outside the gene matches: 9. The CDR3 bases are TGCGCCAGCAGCCTCCTGACAGGGGCGTTCAATGAGCAGTTCTTC. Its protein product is CASSLLTGAFNEQFF. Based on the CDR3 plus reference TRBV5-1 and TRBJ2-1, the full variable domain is KAGVTQTPRYLIKTRGQQVTLSCSPISGHRSVSWYQQTPGQGLQFLFEYFSETQRNKGNFPGRFSGRQFSNSRSEMNVSTLELGDSALYLCASSLLTGAFNEQFFGPGTRLTVL.

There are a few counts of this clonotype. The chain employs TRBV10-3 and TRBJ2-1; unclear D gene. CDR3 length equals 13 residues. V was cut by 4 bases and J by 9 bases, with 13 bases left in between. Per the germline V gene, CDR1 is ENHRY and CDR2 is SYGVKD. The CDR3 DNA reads TGTGCCATCAGTGTCTCCGCCTTCGGTGAGCAGTTCTTC. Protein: CAISVSAFGEQFF.

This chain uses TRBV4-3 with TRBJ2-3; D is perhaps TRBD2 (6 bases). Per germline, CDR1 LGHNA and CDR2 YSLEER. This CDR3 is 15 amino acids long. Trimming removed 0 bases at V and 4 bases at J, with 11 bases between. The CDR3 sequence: CASSQELLAADTQYF. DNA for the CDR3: TGCGCCAGCAGCCAAGAGCTATTAGCGGCAGATACGCAGTATTTT.

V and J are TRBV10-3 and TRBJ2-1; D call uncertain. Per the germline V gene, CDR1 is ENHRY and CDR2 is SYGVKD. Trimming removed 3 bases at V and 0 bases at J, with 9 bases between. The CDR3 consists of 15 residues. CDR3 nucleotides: TGTGCCATCAGTGACGGAACAAGCTCCTACAATGAGCAGTTCTTC. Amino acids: CAISDGTSSYNEQFF.

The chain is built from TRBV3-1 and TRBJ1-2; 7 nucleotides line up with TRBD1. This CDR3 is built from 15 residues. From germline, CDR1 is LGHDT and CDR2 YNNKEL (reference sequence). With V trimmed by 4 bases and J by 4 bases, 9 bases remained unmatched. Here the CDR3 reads CASSPKTRDSYGYTF. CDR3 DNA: TGTGCCAGCAGCCCCAAAACCCGGGACAGCTATGGCTACACCTTC. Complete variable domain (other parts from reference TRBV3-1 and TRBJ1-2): DTAVSQTPKYLVTQMGNDKSIKCEQNLGHDTMYWYKQDSKKFLKIMFSYNNKELIINETVPNRFSPKSPDKAHLNLHINSLELGDSAVYFCASSPKTRDSYGYTFGSGTRLTVV.

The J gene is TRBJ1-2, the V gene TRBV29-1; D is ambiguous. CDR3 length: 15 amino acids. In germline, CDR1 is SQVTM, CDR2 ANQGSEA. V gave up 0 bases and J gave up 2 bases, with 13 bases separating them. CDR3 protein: CSVEDRDNVNYGYTF. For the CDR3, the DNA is TGCAGCGTTGAAGATCGCGACAACGTGAACTATGGCTACACCTTC.